This entry lists 18 T cell receptor beta chains sequenced from one sample in a study of cytotoxic CD8 clonotypes in ibrutinib-treated CLL. Assay: immunoSEQ multiplex PCR; the TCRdb copy retains only in-frame clones and omits some. The sample holds about 140,000 clones, approximately 90% seen once. This specimen consisted of PBMCs, obtained after 12 months of ibrutinib treatment. Receptors were obtained from a human donor with chronic lymphocytic leukemia.

V is TRBV6-8 and J is TRBJ1-3, with D possibly TRBD1 on 6 matching bases. V shed 6 bases and J shed 2 bases, with 17 bases lying between them. The germline CDR1 and CDR2 sequences are MNHGY and SAAAGT. The CDR3 runs to 16 residues. CDR3 DNA: TGTGCCAGCAGCCCTATAACAGGGCCCCCTGGAAACACCATATATTTT. It codes for CASSPITGPPGNTIYF.

The rearrangement uses TRBV28 and TRBJ2-3; D might be TRBD2 (6 bases). Trimming shortened V by 8 bases and J by 0 bases, and 18 bases separated the two germline ends. Per the germline V gene, CDR1 is MDHEN and CDR2 is SYDVKM. The CDR3 has 16 residues. CDR3 DNA sequence: TGTGCCAGCGGAGAAATCGGGGGTGTTAGCACAGATACGCAGTATTTT. It is translated as CASGEIGGVSTDTQYF.

There are a few counts of this clone. The V call is TRBV9, the J call TRBJ1-2, with D perhaps TRBD1 (6 bases). The CDR3 extends over 16 amino acids. The V end was cut by 0 bases, the J end by 4 bases, with 16 bases between. The germline V gene encodes CDR1 SGDLS and CDR2 YYNGEE. CDR3 sequence: CASSVDAAGDSYGYTF. CDR3 nucleotide sequence: TGTGCCAGCAGCGTAGACGCGGCAGGGGATTCCTATGGCTACACCTTC. The whole variable domain, remainder taken from reference TRBV9 and TRBJ1-2, is DSGVTQTPKHLITATGQRVTLRCSPRSGDLSVYWYQQSLDQGLQFLIQYYNGEERAKGNILERFSAQQFPDLHSELNLSSLELGDSALYFCASSVDAAGDSYGYTFGSGTRLTVV.

J is TRBJ2-1 and V is TRBV7-2; the D gene is possibly TRBD2 (6 bases). CDR3 size: 12 residues. V lost 3 bases and J 13 bases, leaving 13 bases between the germline ends. Looked up from germline, CDR1 is SGHTA and CDR2 is FQGNSA. CDR3 bases: TGTGCCAGCAGCTTCCGGGAGCTAGTACAGTTCTTC. It translates to CASSFRELVQFF.

The chain joins TRBV18 to TRBJ2-7, with 11 bases fitting TRBD2. Germline CDR1 KGHSH, CDR2 LQKENI. This CDR3 spans 16 amino acids. V shed 4 bases, J shed 3 bases, and the junction held 8 bases outside the gene matches. CDR3 region: CASSRQTSGSLYEQYF. CDR3 in DNA: TGTGCCAGCTCACGTCAAACTAGCGGGAGTCTCTACGAGCAGTACTTC. The full variable domain, its missing parts supplied by reference TRBV18 and TRBJ2-7, is NAGVMQNPRHLVRRRGQEARLRCSPMKGHSHVYWYRQLPEEGLKFMVYLQKENIIDESGMPKERFSAEFPKEGPSILRIQQVVRGDSAAYFCASSRQTSGSLYEQYFGPGTRLTVT.

The chain uses TRBV6-5 and TRBJ2-2; D is unresolved. Germline-derived CDR1 and CDR2 are MNHEY and SVGAGI. The germline V and J ends were trimmed by 6 bases and 3 bases, with 11 bases remaining between them. The CDR3 contains 14 residues. The CDR3 spells CASSYLKDTGELFF. The CDR3 region has the DNA TGTGCCAGCAGCTATCTAAAGGACACCGGGGAGCTGTTTTTT.

The CDR3 nucleotides are TGTGCCAGCAGCTTCCGGACTGGGACTAGCGGGAGAAATGAGCAGTTCTTC. Translating it yields CASSFRTGTSGRNEQFF. J is TRBJ2-1 and V is TRBV9, with TRBD2 matching 14 bases. The J segment lost 7 bases and the V segment lost 4 bases, leaving 10 bases of the junction unmatched. The germline V gene has CDR1 SGDLS and CDR2 YYNGEE. The CDR3 is made up of 17 amino acids.

The V and J genes are TRBV5-1 and TRBJ2-5; 8 nucleotides agree with TRBD1. The CDR3 covers 16 residues. The germline gives CDR1 SGHRS, CDR2 YFSETQ. The ends lost 1 base at V and 2 bases at J; junction bases unmatched: 7. CDR3 residues: CASSLSGGSGQETQYF. Here the CDR3 DNA reads TGCGCCAGCAGCTTGTCAGGGGGCAGCGGACAAGAGACCCAGTACTTC.

The V call is TRBV14, the J call TRBJ2-7; no clear D. The CDR3 sequence is 13 residues long. Looked up from germline, CDR1 is SGHDN and CDR2 is FVKESK. The V end lost 1 base, the J end lost 7 bases, and 11 bases lay between the germline ends. The CDR3 DNA is TGTGCCAGCAGCCAAGGCCCGACGGGTGAGCAGTACTTC. Protein: CASSQGPTGEQYF.

The gene calls are TRBV6-5 and TRBJ1-4; D may be TRBD1 (6 bases). There are 15 residues in the CDR3. Trimming removed 0 bases from V and 7 bases from J, with 12 bases in between. CDR1 is MNHEY and CDR2 is SVGAGI in the germline V gene. CDR3 nucleotide sequence: TGTGCCAGCAGTTACTCTGGGGGGCTGGGTGAAAAACTGTTTTTT. Encoded protein: CASSYSGGLGEKLFF.

The rearrangement uses TRBV2 and TRBJ2-2; weak D call: TRBD1 (6 bases). The CDR3 contains 14 residues. V lost 9 bases to trimming and J lost 2 bases, with 13 bases between them. Germline V gene lookup returns CDR1 SNHLY and CDR2 FYNNEI. The CDR3 here is CASSGQTNTGELFF. The CDR3 region has the DNA TGTGCCAGTTCCGGACAGACCAACACCGGGGAGCTGTTTTTT.

The chain recombines TRBV14 with TRBJ2-2; no clear D gene. V gave up 1 base and J gave up 7 bases, with 7 bases separating them. CDR3 length equals 13 residues. The germline CDR1 and CDR2 sequences are SGHDN and FVKESK. CDR3 nucleotide sequence: TGTGCCAGCAGCCAAGCGGCGGTCGGGGAGCTGTTTTTT. This sequence encodes CASSQAAVGELFF.

This chain joins TRBV7-3 and TRBJ2-3; the match to TRBD2 covers 7 bases. This CDR3 contains 14 residues. Germline CDR1 SGHTA, CDR2 FQGTGA. J gave up 4 bases and V 6 bases, and 7 bases lay outside the gene matches. The CDR3 region is CASSTRGGSDTQYF. In DNA, the CDR3 is TGTGCCAGCAGTACTCGGGGAGGGTCAGATACGCAGTATTTT.

CDR3 sequence reads: CASSGNPPNEQFF. For the CDR3, the DNA is TGTGCCAGCAGCGGGAATCCACCCAATGAGCAGTTCTTC. The chain joins TRBV6-5 to TRBJ2-1; D possibly corresponds to TRBD2 (5 bases). CDR1 and CDR2 (germline): MNHEY, SVGAGI. The CDR3 extends over 13 amino acids. The V end was cut by 6 bases, the J end by 6 bases, with 12 bases between.

This sequence joins TRBV9 and TRBJ2-7; 7 nucleotides agree with TRBD1. Trimming removed 0 bases from V and 2 bases from J; junction bases left unmatched: 2. Germline values: CDR1 SGDLS, CDR2 YYNGEE. This CDR3 region has 14 residues. CDR3 nucleotide sequence: TGTGCCAGCAGCGTAGGAGACAGGGCCTACGAGCAGTACTTC. This gives the protein CASSVGDRAYEQYF.

The rearrangement joins TRBV28 to TRBJ2-7; a possible D gene is TRBD2 (6 bases). The CDR3 sequence is 16 residues long. Trimming stripped 3 bases from V and 7 bases from J, with 22 bases between. Germline CDR1 MDHEN, CDR2 SYDVKM. In DNA, the CDR3 is TGTGCCAGCAGTTTGGCGTCCTCTAGCGCTGCTAGGGAGCAGTACTTC. Protein product: CASSLASSSAAREQYF.

The gene calls are TRBV5-1 and TRBJ1-4; D not certain. Trimming stripped 0 bases from V and 5 bases from J, with 14 bases between. The CDR3 spans 16 residues. Germline lookup yields CDR1 SGHRS and CDR2 YFSETQ. In DNA form, the CDR3 reads TGCGCCAGCAGCTTGGGGGATATGGTGGGGAATGAAAAACTGTTTTTT. Protein sequence: CASSLGDMVGNEKLFF.

V gene TRBV15 combines with J gene TRBJ2-7; possible D gene TRBD1, 6 bases. CDR3 length: 15 amino acids. V lost 4 bases to trimming and J lost 9 bases, with 22 bases between them. Germline assignment: CDR1 LNHNV and CDR2 YYDKDF (reference sequence). CDR3 in DNA: TGTGCCACCAGCATCGGAACAGGGTCTCCGGTTGGGCAGTACTTC. Its translation is CATSIGTGSPVGQYF.